This T cell receptor beta chain appears in the sequencing data of a study of T cells expressing NK-cell markers. This CDR3 spans 14 amino acids. Germline assignment: CDR1 LNHNV and CDR2 YYDKDF (reference sequence). TCRdb re-called the 5' RACE reads; one entry per CDR3 protein, DNA not given. This sample contains 150,000 to 170,000 distinct CDR3 sequences. This sequence originates from a woman between 50 and 59 years old in good health. The sequencing input was blood T cells: a sorted CD56 or NKG2C T cell subset, CD4+ or CD8+ T cells, or bulk PBMC T cells (not recorded which). The V call is TRBV15, the J call TRBJ1-2; TCRdb designates TRBD1, a call that cannot be tested without DNA. The CDR3 protein is CATSRDRQGVGYTF.